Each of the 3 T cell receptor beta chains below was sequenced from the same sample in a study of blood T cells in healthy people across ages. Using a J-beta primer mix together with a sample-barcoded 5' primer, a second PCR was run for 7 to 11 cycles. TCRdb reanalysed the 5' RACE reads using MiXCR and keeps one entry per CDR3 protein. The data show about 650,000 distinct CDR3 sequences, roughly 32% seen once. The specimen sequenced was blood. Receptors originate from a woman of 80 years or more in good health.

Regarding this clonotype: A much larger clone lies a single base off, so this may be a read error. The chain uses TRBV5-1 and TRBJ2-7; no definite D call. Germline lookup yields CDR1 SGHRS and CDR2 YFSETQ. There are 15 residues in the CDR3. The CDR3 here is CASSFGDGSSYGQYF. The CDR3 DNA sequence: TGCGCCAGCAGCTTTGGCGACGGAAGCTCCTACGGGCAGTACTTC. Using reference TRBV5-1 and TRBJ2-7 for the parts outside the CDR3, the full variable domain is KAGVTQTPRYLIKTRGQQVTLSCSPISGHRSVSWYQQTPGQGLQFLFEYFSETQRNKGNFPGRFSGRQFSNSRSEMNVSTLELGDSALYLCASSFGDGSSYGQYFGPGTRLTVT.

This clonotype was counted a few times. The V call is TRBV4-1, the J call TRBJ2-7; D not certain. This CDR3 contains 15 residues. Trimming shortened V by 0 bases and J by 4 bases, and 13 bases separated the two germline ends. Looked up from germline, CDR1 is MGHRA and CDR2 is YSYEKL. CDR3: CASSQDPERFYEQYF. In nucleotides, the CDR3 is TGCGCCAGCAGCCAAGATCCAGAGAGGTTTTACGAGCAGTACTTC.

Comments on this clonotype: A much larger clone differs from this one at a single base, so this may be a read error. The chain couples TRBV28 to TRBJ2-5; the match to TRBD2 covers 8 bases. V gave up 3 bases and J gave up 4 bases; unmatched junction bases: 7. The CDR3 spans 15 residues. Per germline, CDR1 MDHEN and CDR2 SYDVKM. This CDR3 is CASSFLRGGTETQYF. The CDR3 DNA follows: TGTGCCAGCAGTTTCCTACGGGGGGGAACAGAGACCCAGTACTTC.